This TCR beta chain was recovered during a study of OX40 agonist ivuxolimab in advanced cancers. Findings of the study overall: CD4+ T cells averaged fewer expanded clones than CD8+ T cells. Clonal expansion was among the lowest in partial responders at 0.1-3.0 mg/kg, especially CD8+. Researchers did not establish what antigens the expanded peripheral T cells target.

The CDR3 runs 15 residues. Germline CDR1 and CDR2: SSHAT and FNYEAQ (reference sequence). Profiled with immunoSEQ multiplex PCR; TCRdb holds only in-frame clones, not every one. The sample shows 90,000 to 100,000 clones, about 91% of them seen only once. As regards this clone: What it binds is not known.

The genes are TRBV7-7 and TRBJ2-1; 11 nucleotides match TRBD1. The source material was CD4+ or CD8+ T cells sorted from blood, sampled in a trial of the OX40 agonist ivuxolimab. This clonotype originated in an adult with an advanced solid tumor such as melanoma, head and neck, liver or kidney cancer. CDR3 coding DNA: TGTGCTAACAGTTCGGACAGGGGGCAGAGAAATGAGCAGTTCTTC. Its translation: CANSSDRGQRNEQFF.